These T cell receptor beta chains were read from a single sample in a study of OX40 agonist ivuxolimab in advanced cancers. Repertoires were generated with immunoSEQ multiplex PCR, while TCRdb's copy carries only in-frame clones and drops some. The sample lists about 54,000 clones, approximately 75% occurring once. The starting material was CD4+ or CD8+ T cells sorted from blood, obtained in a trial of the OX40 agonist ivuxolimab. The receptors shown here come from an adult with an advanced solid tumor such as melanoma, head and neck, liver or kidney cancer. The CDR3 runs from the conserved cysteine through the conserved F or W. The D gene is left open where the match is weak. Clone size is not always given. Where it is, it says once, few, many or a class for expanded clones.

size: .; V: TRBV6-5; D: .; J: TRBJ1-3; CDR3: CASSRSPISGNTIYF; DNA: TGTGCCAGCAGTCGGTCCCCAATCTCTGGAAACACCATATATTTT
size: few; V: TRBV9; D: .; J: TRBJ1-5; CDR3: CASSVSGGNQPQHF; DNA: TGTGCCAGCAGCGTTTCGGGCGGCAATCAGCCCCAGCATTTT
size: .; V: TRBV28; D: .; J: TRBJ2-3; CDR3: CASSTEDTQYF; DNA: TGTGCCAGCAGTACAGAAGATACGCAGTATTTT
size: .; V: TRBV7-8; D: .; J: TRBJ1-6; CDR3: CASSWDSYNSPLHF; DNA: TGTGCCAGTTCGTGGGACTCCTATAATTCACCCCTCCACTTT
size: .; V: TRBV4-1; D: TRBD1; J: TRBJ2-2; CDR3: CASSLGQGNTGELFF; DNA: TGCGCCAGCAGCCTGGGACAGGGTAACACCGGGGAGCTGTTTTTT
size: .; V: TRBV7-2; D: .; J: TRBJ1-5; CDR3: CASSPTSHQPQHF; DNA: TGTGCCAGCAGCCCCACCAGCCATCAGCCCCAGCATTTT
size: .; V: TRBV9; D: .; J: TRBJ1-2; CDR3: CASISDKGYGYTF; DNA: TGTGCCAGCATCTCCGACAAGGGCTATGGCTACACCTTC
size: once; V: TRBV6-1; D: .; J: TRBJ1-4; CDR3: CASSVRDSEKLFF; DNA: TGTGCCAGCAGTGTTCGGGACTCTGAAAAACTGTTTTTT
size: .; V: TRBV5-1; D: .; J: TRBJ1-1; CDR3: CASSLDAPAAGEAFF; DNA: TGCGCCAGCAGCTTGGACGCCCCAGCGGCGGGTGAAGCTTTCTTT
size: .; V: TRBV19; D: .; J: TRBJ2-6; CDR3: CASSMLQFASGANVLTF; DNA: TGTGCCAGTAGTATGTTACAGTTTGCCTCTGGGGCCAACGTCCTGACTTTC
size: .; V: TRBV10-2; D: .; J: TRBJ2-5; CDR3: CASRGGNGETQYF; DNA: TGCGCCTCTAGGGGGGGCAATGGGGAGACCCAGTACTTC
size: .; V: TRBV7-8; D: .; J: TRBJ1-3; CDR3: CASSLVTAGLSISGNTIYF; DNA: TGTGCCAGCAGCTTAGTAACAGCCGGACTCTCTATCTCTGGAAACACCATATATTTT
size: .; V: TRBV5-1; D: .; J: TRBJ2-7; CDR3: CASSLGGTGAGQYF; DNA: TGCGCCAGCAGCTTGGGGGGTACGGGTGCTGGGCAGTACTTC
size: .; V: TRBV6-1; D: TRBD2; J: TRBJ2-1; CDR3: CASSELSGGHNEQFF; DNA: TGTGCCAGCAGTGAACTTAGCGGGGGACACAATGAGCAGTTCTTC
size: .; V: TRBV7-2; D: TRBD2; J: TRBJ2-5; CDR3: CASGRGGETQYF; DNA: TGTGCCAGCGGCCGGGGGGGTGAGACCCAGTACTTC
size: few; V: TRBV7-9; D: .; J: TRBJ2-2; CDR3: CASIGPGSGTGELFF; DNA: TGTGCCAGCATAGGACCAGGTAGTGGGACCGGGGAGCTGTTTTTT
size: .; V: TRBV11-3; D: .; J: TRBJ1-2; CDR3: CASSFSAGTYGYTF; DNA: TGTGCCAGCAGCTTTTCGGCAGGGACCTATGGCTACACCTTC
size: .; V: TRBV21-1; D: .; J: TRBJ2-6; CDR3: CASSNISGGAGGANVLTF; DNA: TGTGCCAGCAGCAATATAAGCGGGGGGGCCGGAGGGGCCAACGTCCTGACTTTC
size: .; V: TRBV28; D: .; J: TRBJ1-6; CDR3: CASTAGLLNSPLHF; DNA: TGTGCCAGCACGGCGGGGCTCCTCAATTCACCCCTCCACTTT
size: .; V: TRBV7-9; D: .; J: TRBJ1-4; CDR3: CASSFSHEKLFF; DNA: TGTGCCAGCAGCTTTTCTCATGAAAAACTGTTTTTT
size: .; V: TRBV6-5; D: .; J: TRBJ1-1; CDR3: CASSYGAGELNTEAFF; DNA: TGTGCCAGCAGTTACGGGGCGGGTGAGTTGAACACTGAAGCTTTCTTT
size: .; V: TRBV5-1; D: TRBD1; J: TRBJ1-2; CDR3: CASSYSPGTVGYTF; DNA: TGCGCCAGCAGCTACTCACCCGGGACAGTAGGCTACACCTTC
size: .; V: TRBV5-5; D: .; J: TRBJ2-1; CDR3: CASSLNGGRSYNEQFF; DNA: TGTGCCAGCAGCTTGAACGGGGGCAGGTCCTACAATGAGCAGTTCTTC
size: .; V: TRBV5-1; D: TRBD1; J: TRBJ2-2; CDR3: CASSSIQGAAGELFF; DNA: TGCGCCAGCAGTTCGATACAGGGGGCGGCCGGGGAGCTGTTTTTT
size: .; V: TRBV9; D: TRBD1; J: TRBJ2-7; CDR3: CASSPRQGSGYEQYF; DNA: TGTGCCAGCAGCCCTCGACAGGGGAGCGGCTACGAGCAGTACTTC
size: few; V: TRBV5-3; D: .; J: TRBJ1-1; CDR3: CARSADRDSRGRAFF; DNA: TGTGCCAGAAGCGCCGATAGGGACTCTCGTGGCCGAGCTTTCTTT
size: .; V: TRBV12-5; D: TRBD2; J: TRBJ2-1; CDR3: CASGLPRTSPGEQFF; DNA: TGTGCTAGTGGTTTGCCTCGGACTAGCCCCGGTGAGCAGTTCTTC